This paragraph reports one T cell receptor beta chain. Its antigen is undetermined. Addition of UMIs with a 6-nucleotide sample barcode was achieved by template switching. Two rounds of nested PCR, of approximately 16 and 9 cycles, were run on TCRalpha and TCRbeta cDNA. TCRdb reprocessed the 5' RACE reads; each CDR3 protein has one entry and no DNA is given. This listing includes fewer than 350,000 distinct CDR3 sequences. This sample is part of a study of monozygotic twins with inflammatory bowel disease. Points from the study as a whole: IBD patients, compared with healthy twins, shared fewer clonotypes with others (especially with disease activity). TCRbeta diversity (inverse Simpson) was lower in IBD patients than in healthy co-twins.

Germline assignment: CDR1 MNHEY and CDR2 SMNVEV (reference sequence). CDR3 length equals 14 residues. The TCR originated in a human donor with ulcerative colitis or Crohn's disease, or a healthy co-twin of an affected twin (not recorded which). The chain uses TRBV27 and TRBJ2-7; the TCRdb D gene call, TRBD1, has no DNA to confirm it. The sequenced material came from blood. This CDR3 reads CASSLSWGRYEQYF.